These 15 T cell receptor beta chains originate from one sample sequenced in a study of T cell repertoires in cytomegalovirus infection. TCRdb re-called the reads with MiXCR, one entry per CDR3 protein. The sample contains around 300,000 distinct CDR3 sequences, 25% of which appear only once. These receptors' targets are unknown. Sequencing used cultured PBMCs, obtained from culture after CMV antigen stimulation. The source is a human donor in good health (CMV status not recorded). Some clones in this sample may be carry-over from other donors' samples.

This clonotype has just a few counts. The chain couples TRBV28 to TRBJ1-2, with D perhaps TRBD1 (6 bases). The CDR3 runs to 15 residues. V was clipped by 5 bases and J by 5 bases, with 18 bases between them. The germline V gene encodes CDR1 MDHEN and CDR2 SYDVKM. The CDR3 DNA follows: TGTGCCAGCAGTACGCCCGGGAGGGGGGATTATGGCTACACCTTC. Translating it yields CASSTPGRGDYGYTF.

The CDR3 DNA reads as TGTGCCAGCAGTACGATCGGGACGGTTACCAAAAACATTCAGTACTTC. Protein product: CASSTIGTVTKNIQYF. The chain combines TRBV6-2 or TRBV6-3 with TRBJ2-4; either TRBD1 or TRBD2 may supply D (5 bases each). The CDR3 loop spans 16 amino acids. V was pared by 5 bases and J by 2 bases, with 16 bases between. Germline CDR1 reads MNHEY; CDR2 reads SVGEGT.

This clonotype was observed a handful of times. The V and J genes are TRBV6-5 and TRBJ2-1; 7 nucleotides agree with TRBD2. The germline gives CDR1 MNHEY, CDR2 SVGAGI. CDR3 size: 16 residues. Trimming at V came to 0 bases and at J to 9 bases, leaving 11 bases not matched to a gene. As DNA, the CDR3 is TGTGCCAGCAGTTACTCGTTTCCGGGAGGCTCCGGTGAGCAGTTCTTC. Its protein is CASSYSFPGGSGEQFF.

The CDR3: CASRSQGESQPQHF. In DNA form, the CDR3 reads TGTGCCAGCAGGTCACAGGGTGAATCTCAGCCCCAGCATTTT. The chain combines TRBV6-6 with TRBJ1-5; a weak D match, TRBD1 (6 bases). Per the germline V gene, CDR1 is MNHNY and CDR2 is SVGAGI (reference sequence). V lost 6 bases and J lost 6, with 15 bases in between. The CDR3 runs 14 residues.

The chain joins TRBV4-3 to TRBJ2-3; 12 bases are a match to TRBD2. CDR3 length equals 21 residues. Germline CDR1 is LGHNA and CDR2 is YSLEER. V dropped 2 bases and J dropped 5; count of bases not matched to a gene: 20. The CDR3 protein is CASSQRPVGGASGRAGDTQYF. In DNA form, the CDR3 reads TGCGCCAGCAGCCAAAGGCCCGTCGGGGGGGCTAGCGGGAGGGCCGGAGATACGCAGTATTTT.

The chain combines TRBV6-1 with TRBJ2-2, with D uncertain. This CDR3 has 16 amino acids. Germline V gives CDR1 MNHNS, CDR2 SASEGT. The V gene lost 5 bases and the J gene lost 6 bases, with 19 bases spanning the gap. The CDR3 DNA reads TGTGCCAGCAGTTTCACCAGCTATGGGGTTCCCGGGGAGCTGTTTTTT. Translated: CASSFTSYGVPGELFF.

As concerns this clonotype: Lacking the conserved final phenylalanine or tryptophan, this CDR3 likely reflects a read error. No DNA is shown, since the ends of the CDR3 on it are uncertain; the CDR3 is the one TCRdb lists. The chain joins TRBV7-2 to TRBJ1-1. The V gene's germline CDR1 is SGHTA and CDR2 FQGNSA. The CDR3 is 15 residues long, ends included. The CDR3 loop reads CASSLWVGPNTEAVC.

The table lists this clonotype with a few counts. The chain combines TRBV10-3 with TRBJ2-7; the D is unclear. Germline CDR1 ENHRY, CDR2 SYGVKD. Between the trimmed V and J ends, which lost 0 bases and 0 bases, there was a span of 6 bases. There are 14 residues in the CDR3. The CDR3 is CAISESSHSYEQYF. CDR3 DNA: TGTGCCATCAGTGAGTCAAGTCACTCCTACGAGCAGTACTTC.

This clonotype was seen ten or more times. The rearrangement joins TRBV20-1 to TRBJ2-5; 9 positions agree with TRBD2. V shed 2 bases and J 0 bases; nucleotides not matched to a gene: 7. The CDR3 totals 16 residues. The germline V gene encodes CDR1 DFQATT and CDR2 SNEGSKA (reference sequence). CDR3 in amino acids: CSARPGLAFYQETQYF. The CDR3 region has the DNA TGCAGTGCTAGACCCGGACTAGCGTTTTACCAAGAGACCCAGTACTTC.

This clonotype was counted a few times. The rearrangement uses TRBV4-1 and TRBJ1-5, with TRBD1 matching 9 bases. The trim removed 1 base at V and 0 bases at J, leaving 7 bases unmatched. Germline V gives CDR1 MGHRA, CDR2 YSYEKL. The CDR3 contains 18 residues. The CDR3 protein is CASSQGTGARGSNQPQHF. CDR3 DNA sequence: TGCGCCAGCAGCCAAGGGACAGGGGCGCGGGGTAGCAATCAGCCCCAGCATTTT.

This chain joins TRBV2 and TRBJ1-5; D perhaps matches TRBD1 (6 bases). V was pared by 6 bases and J by 5 bases, with 17 bases between. Germline loops: CDR1 SNHLY, CDR2 FYNNEI. This CDR3 region has 15 residues. CDR3 amino acids: CASRETGFTDQPQHF. The CDR3 DNA follows: TGTGCCAGCAGAGAGACAGGTTTTACTGATCAGCCCCAGCATTTT.

This rearrangement joins TRBV27 to TRBJ2-7, with unresolved D. The CDR3 has 18 residues. From germline, CDR1 is MNHEY and CDR2 SMNVEV (reference sequence). Here the CDR3 reads CASSYKTPSQSSSFEQYV. The CDR3 region has the DNA TGTGCCAGCAGTTATAAGACGCCGTCCCAAAGCAGCTCCTTCGAGCAGTACGTC.

A single count supports this clonotype. At one boundary the junction diverges from the germline segment, which might be a read error. The V and J genes are TRBV12-3 or TRBV12-4 and TRBJ1-1, with D possibly being TRBD1 (5 bases). This CDR3 spans 14 amino acids. CDR3 nucleotide sequence: TGTGCCAGCAGTTTACAGGGCCGAACCCTTGAAGCTTCCTTT. This codes for CASSLQGRTLEASF.

CDR3 DNA sequence: TGTGCCAGTAGTATTCGCAGGAGAGACACTGAAGCTTTCTTT. Its protein is CASSIRRRDTEAFF. The V call is TRBV19, the J call TRBJ1-1; D is unclear. The germline V and J ends were trimmed by 3 bases and 3 bases, with 11 bases remaining between them. CDR3 size: 14 residues. Looked up from germline, CDR1 is LNHDA and CDR2 is SQIVND (reference sequence).

This clonotype was observed a handful of times. The V and J genes are TRBV20-1 and TRBJ2-3; 8 bases match TRBD2. Per germline, CDR1 DFQATT and CDR2 SNEGSKA (reference sequence). V was clipped by 6 bases and J by 1 base; unmatched bases: 9. The CDR3 loop spans 15 amino acids. The CDR3 bases are TGCAGTGCCGAAATCCCGACTAGCGGCACAGATACGCAGTATTTT. It yields the protein CSAEIPTSGTDTQYF.